This T cell receptor (beta chain) was recorded in a study of monozygotic twins with inflammatory bowel disease. This CDR3 contains 15 residues. Germline V gene sequence: CDR1 SGHNT, CDR2 YYREEE (reference sequence). No DNA is given; TCRdb re-called the 5' RACE reads and lists each CDR3 protein once. In all, the sample yields around 380,000 distinct CDR3 sequences. The rearrangement joins TRBV5-4 to TRBJ1-3; no DNA is available, so the TRBD1 call from TCRdb remains unchecked. The sample taken for sequencing was blood. This TCR derives from a human donor with ulcerative colitis or Crohn's disease, or a healthy co-twin of an affected twin (not recorded which). The CDR3 sequence is CASSPGGRVGNTIYF.